One sample yielded the 5 T cell receptor beta chains listed below, sequenced in a study of chemoradiotherapy in HPV16-positive cancers. TCRdb's copy holds only in-frame clones and misses some; the assay was immunoSEQ multiplex PCR. The sample lists about 53,000 clones, 90% seen once, with under 3.5% in the top ten. This specimen was blood, taken from a patient who underwent chemoradiotherapy. The receptors shown here come from a human donor with HPV-associated anogenital cancer.

This chain links TRBV5-5 with TRBJ1-1; 7 positions match TRBD1. The V segment lost 3 bases and the J segment 0 bases; nucleotides outside the gene matches: 5. The CDR3 runs 15 residues. Germline CDR1 is SGHKS and CDR2 is YYEKEE (reference sequence). CDR3 sequence: CASSSGGQVNTEAFF. CDR3 sequence (DNA): TGTGCCAGCAGCTCAGGGGGACAAGTGAACACTGAAGCTTTCTTT.

This clone was detected only once. This chain links TRBV28 with TRBJ1-2; D not certain. Deletions cut 5 bases from V and 4 bases from J, with 8 bases between. The germline gives CDR1 MDHEN, CDR2 SYDVKM. CDR3 length: 12 residues. Here the CDR3 DNA reads TGTGCCAGCAGTCAACGATCCTATGGCTACACCTTC. The encoded protein is CASSQRSYGYTF.

The J gene is TRBJ2-7, the V gene TRBV7-9; 9 nucleotides agree with TRBD2. The V and J ends lost 5 bases and 2 bases, in that order; junction bases with no gene match: 4. The CDR3 covers 14 residues. Per germline, CDR1 SEHNR and CDR2 FQNEAQ (reference sequence). The CDR3 is CASSRAGGPYEQYF. The CDR3 region has the DNA TGTGCCAGCAGCCGAGCGGGGGGCCCCTACGAGCAGTACTTC.

The rearrangement links TRBV5-6 to TRBJ1-5, with D maybe TRBD1 (5 bases). Germline assignment: CDR1 SGHDT and CDR2 YYEEEE. The length of the CDR3 is 16 residues. Trimming removed 3 bases at V and 1 base at J, with 14 bases between. The CDR3 DNA follows: TGTGCCAGCAGCTCGGAGGGGTCCTTAAGCAATCAGCCCCAGCATTTT. Its translation is CASSSEGSLSNQPQHF.

The chain employs TRBV5-1 and TRBJ2-3; 10 bases are a match to TRBD1. Per germline, CDR1 SGHRS and CDR2 YFSETQ. Germline trimming cut 3 bases from V and 5 bases from J; bases unmatched to any gene: 0. The CDR3 has 13 amino acids. The CDR3 region is CASSWDRGDTQYF. The CDR3 DNA reads TGCGCCAGCAGCTGGGACAGGGGAGATACGCAGTATTTT.